The 24 T cell receptor beta chains given below trace back to one sample, sequenced in a study of lymphopenia after photon versus proton radiotherapy. Some clones are missing from TCRdb's copy, which holds only in-frame ones; the method was immunoSEQ multiplex PCR. Among approximately 35,000 clones listed, about nine tenths were seen once. Sequencing used peripheral blood, obtained from a patient treated with photon-based radiotherapy. The receptors shown here come from a woman aged 45-59 years with pancreatic cancer.

The V and J genes are TRBV19 and TRBJ2-1; TRBD2 matches 7 bases. Per germline, CDR1 LNHDA and CDR2 SQIVND (reference sequence). This CDR3 comprises 14 residues. Germline trimming cut 4 bases from V and 0 bases from J; bases unmatched to any gene: 0. CDR3 protein: CASSSGSSYNEQFF. As DNA, the CDR3 is TGTGCCAGTAGTAGCGGGAGCTCCTACAATGAGCAGTTCTTC.

This chain links TRBV5-1 with TRBJ2-2; 8 nucleotides line up with TRBD2. After removal of 1 base from V and 0 bases from J, the junction contained 2 bases not matched to a gene. Germline values: CDR1 SGHRS, CDR2 YFSETQ. The length of the CDR3 is 16 residues. Here the CDR3 reads CASSLIAGTNTGELFF. CDR3 bases: TGCGCCAGCAGCTTGATAGCGGGAACGAACACCGGGGAGCTGTTTTTT.

The V gene is TRBV6-6, the J gene TRBJ2-7, with 9 bases fitting TRBD2. The CDR3 spans 16 residues. Germline CDR1 and CDR2: MNHNY and SVGAGI (reference sequence). The junction had 10 bases not matched to a gene; V was cut back by 5 bases and J by 2 bases. CDR3 amino acids: CASSLSNVAGAYEQYF. The CDR3 DNA reads TGTGCCAGCAGTCTTTCAAACGTAGCGGGGGCCTACGAGCAGTACTTC.

The J gene is TRBJ2-5, the V gene TRBV27, with TRBD1 matching 7 bases. CDR1 and CDR2 (germline): MNHEY, SMNVEV (reference sequence). Trimming removed 3 bases from V and 5 bases from J; junction bases left unmatched: 9. The CDR3 runs to 15 residues. The CDR3 region is CASSFSGGDQETQYF. The DNA of the CDR3 is TGTGCCAGCAGTTTCTCAGGGGGTGATCAGGAGACCCAGTACTTC.

This clone has just a few counts. This chain links TRBV10-3 with TRBJ2-1; TRBD2 might be the D (5 bases). Germline V gene lookup returns CDR1 ENHRY and CDR2 SYGVKD. V lost 6 bases and J lost 6, with 15 bases in between. The CDR3 loop spans 14 amino acids. CDR3 loop: CAIRAASQSNEQFF. Here the CDR3 DNA reads TGTGCCATCAGGGCGGCTAGCCAGAGCAATGAGCAGTTCTTC.

V and J are TRBV6-5 and TRBJ1-5, with D maybe TRBD1 (5 bases). The V and J ends lost 8 bases and 5 bases respectively, with 16 bases between them. Germline V gives CDR1 MNHEY, CDR2 SVGAGI. The CDR3 sequence is 14 residues long. The CDR3 is CASQQAGRDQPQHF. The CDR3 nucleotides are TGTGCCAGCCAACAGGCGGGGCGGGATCAGCCCCAGCATTTT.

This rearrangement joins TRBV6-6 to TRBJ2-1, with TRBD1 as a possible D gene (5 bases). The CDR3 extends over 16 amino acids. Per the germline V gene, CDR1 is MNHNY and CDR2 is SVGAGI (reference sequence). Trimming cost V 5 bases and J 4 bases, with 18 bases left between them. The CDR3 DNA reads TGTGCCAGCAGTCTTCGACAGACAACTTTGTACAATGAGCAGTTCTTC. This sequence encodes CASSLRQTTLYNEQFF.

This chain connects TRBV9 to TRBJ1-4, with D perhaps matching TRBD1 (6 bases). The CDR3 is 15 amino acids. V lost 4 bases and J 0 bases, leaving 10 bases between the germline ends. Germline CDR1 and CDR2: SGDLS and YYNGEE. The CDR3 DNA reads as TGTGCCAGCAGCCGTAGGGGGACAACTAATGAAAAACTGTTTTTT. It encodes CASSRRGTTNEKLFF. The whole variable domain, filled in from reference TRBV9 and TRBJ1-4, reads DSGVTQTPKHLITATGQRVTLRCSPRSGDLSVYWYQQSLDQGLQFLIQYYNGEERAKGNILERFSAQQFPDLHSELNLSSLELGDSALYFCASSRRGTTNEKLFFGSGTQLSVL.

The rearrangement joins TRBV11-2 to TRBJ1-1; D may be TRBD1 (6 bases). Trimming pared 4 bases from V and 6 bases from J, leaving 12 bases between. From germline, CDR1 is SGHAT and CDR2 FQNNGV. This CDR3 region has 13 residues. CDR3 region: CASSSAGGSEAFF. In nucleotides, the CDR3 is TGTGCCAGCAGCTCCGCGGGGGGCTCTGAAGCTTTCTTT.

There are a few counts of this clone. The rearrangement joins TRBV15 to TRBJ2-3; 7 nucleotides line up with TRBD1. Germline loops: CDR1 LNHNV, CDR2 YYDKDF (reference sequence). The CDR3 extends over 14 amino acids. V was pared by 8 bases and J by 2 bases, with 7 bases of the junction left unmatched. For the CDR3, the DNA is TGTGCCACCGCCCGGGACAGAGACACAGATACGCAGTATTTT. Translated: CATARDRDTDTQYF.

V gene TRBV18 combines with J gene TRBJ2-5, with unresolved D. This CDR3 contains 11 residues. With 3 bases removed from V and 2 bases from J, the gap between germline ends came to 1 base. Germline CDR1 reads KGHSH; CDR2 reads LQKENI. The CDR3 spells CASSPQETQYF. Here the CDR3 DNA reads TGTGCCAGCTCACCTCAAGAGACCCAGTACTTC.

The V and J genes are TRBV7-2 and TRBJ1-1; D may be TRBD1 (5 bases). The CDR3 runs 12 residues. In germline, CDR1 is SGHTA, CDR2 FQGNSA. Trimming left V 6 bases short and J 4 bases short, with 9 bases between. DNA of the CDR3: TGTGCCAGCAGGCCGGGGCCCACTGAAGCTTTCTTT. It encodes CASRPGPTEAFF. Using reference TRBV7-2 and TRBJ1-1 for the parts outside the CDR3, the full variable domain is GAGVSQSPSNKVTEKGKDVELRCDPISGHTALYWYRQSLGQGLEFLIYFQGNSAPDKSGLPSDRFSAERTGGSVSTLTIQRTQQEDSAVYLCASRPGPTEAFFGQGTRLTVV.

The chain links TRBV29-1 to TRBJ1-4; the D gene is possibly TRBD1 (5 bases). Germline CDR1 SQVTM, CDR2 ANQGSEA. CDR3 length: 15 amino acids. Trimming removed 7 bases at V and 0 bases at J, with 15 bases between. The CDR3 region has the DNA TGCAGCGGAGGACCGGGGGATGCAACTAATGAAAAACTGTTTTTT. Residues: CSGGPGDATNEKLFF. The entire variable domain, with the rest obtained from reference TRBV29-1 and TRBJ1-4, is as follows: SAVISQKPSRDICQRGTSLTIQCQVDSQVTMMFWYRQQPGQSLTLIATANQGSEATYESGFVIDKFPISRPNLTFSTLTVSNMSPEDSSIYLCSGGPGDATNEKLFFGSGTQLSVL.

J is TRBJ2-7 and V is TRBV29-1; D might be TRBD1 (6 bases). CDR3 length: 13 amino acids. V dropped 5 bases and J dropped 8 bases, with 19 bases sitting between them. Germline CDR1 reads SQVTM; CDR2 reads ANQGSEA. The CDR3 is CSVSQGLGAQQYF. CDR3 in DNA: TGCAGCGTTTCTCAGGGATTGGGGGCGCAGCAGTACTTC.

The chain couples TRBV5-5 to TRBJ1-5, with a tentative D call TRBD1 (6 bases). The CDR3 spans 15 residues. Germline-derived CDR1 and CDR2 are SGHKS and YYEKEE (reference sequence). Deletions cut 1 base from V and 2 bases from J, with 10 bases between. CDR3 in amino acids: CASSLYRAGNQPQHF. As DNA, the CDR3 is TGTGCCAGCAGCTTGTACAGGGCTGGCAATCAGCCCCAGCATTTT.

V gene TRBV30 combines with J gene TRBJ2-7; TRBD2 agrees at 9 bases. This CDR3 is built from 15 residues. CDR1 is GTSNPN, CDR2 SVGIG, per germline (reference sequence). Losses at the gene ends were 4 bases for V and 3 bases for J; bases not matched to a gene: 10. The DNA for the CDR3 is TGTGCCTGGAAGGGCGGGAGGGCCTCGCACTACGAGCAGTACTTC. Its protein is CAWKGGRASHYEQYF. The full variable domain, with the rest looked up from reference TRBV30 and TRBJ2-7, is SQTIHQWPATLVQPVGSPLSLECTVEGTSNPNLYWYRQAAGRGLQLLFYSVGIGQISSEVPQNLSASRPQDRQFILSSKKLLLSDSGFYLCAWKGGRASHYEQYFGPGTRLTVT.

Only one count was recorded for this clone. The chain employs TRBV15 and TRBJ2-3; either TRBD1 or TRBD2 may fit D (6 bases each). Germline-derived CDR1 and CDR2 are LNHNV and YYDKDF (reference sequence). This CDR3 contains 13 residues. Trimming removed 9 bases at V and 5 bases at J, with 15 bases between. DNA for the CDR3: TGTGCCACTAGAGGAGGGGGAGGAGATACGCAGTATTTT. This translates into CATRGGGGDTQYF.

The V and J genes are TRBV30 and TRBJ2-2; TRBD1 might be the D (6 bases). Germline CDR1 reads GTSNPN; CDR2 reads SVGIG (reference sequence). The CDR3 extends over 16 amino acids. Between the trimmed V and J ends, which lost 4 bases and 1 base, there was a span of 16 bases. CDR3: CAWIQGSGVNTGELFF. DNA for the CDR3: TGTGCCTGGATTCAAGGGTCAGGGGTGAACACCGGGGAGCTGTTTTTT.

The chain recombines TRBV29-1 with TRBJ2-1, with TRBD2 matching over 10 bases. Trimming cost V 2 bases and J 0 bases; bases outside gene matches: 7. Germline-derived CDR1 and CDR2 are SQVTM and ANQGSEA. This CDR3 has 17 residues. CDR3 sequence (DNA): TGCAGCGTTGAACGCAGCGGGAGGGTTAGCTCCTACAATGAGCAGTTCTTC. Amino acids: CSVERSGRVSSYNEQFF.

This clone was counted a single time. The rearrangement uses TRBV29-1 and TRBJ2-7; maybe TRBD1 (6 bases). Trimming pared 4 bases from V and 2 bases from J, leaving 21 bases between. CDR1 is SQVTM, CDR2 ANQGSEA, per germline. The CDR3 spans 16 residues. CDR3 sequence reads: CSVGGVGQRRTYEQYF. The DNA of the CDR3 is TGCAGCGTTGGAGGGGTGGGACAACGACGCACCTACGAGCAGTACTTC.

The chain recombines TRBV19 with TRBJ2-1, with TRBD2 matching 11 bases. Germline values: CDR1 LNHDA, CDR2 SQIVND (reference sequence). The CDR3 is 16 amino acids. V trimming: 0 bases; J trimming: 4 bases; junction bases outside the gene matches: 2. Written as DNA, the CDR3 is TGTGCCAGTAGTATAGATATAGCGGGAGGGTACAATGAGCAGTTCTTC. It codes for CASSIDIAGGYNEQFF.

The rearrangement joins TRBV6-1 to TRBJ2-1, with 8 bases aligning to TRBD2. The CDR3 runs to 11 residues. Germline lookup yields CDR1 MNHNS and CDR2 SASEGT. The V segment lost 7 bases and the J segment 7 bases; nucleotides outside the gene matches: 0. For the CDR3, the DNA is TGTGCCAGCACGGGGGGGAATGAGCAGTTCTTC. Encoded protein: CASTGGNEQFF.

This clone appeared a single time. V gene TRBV13 combines with J gene TRBJ2-7, with 7 nucleotides matching TRBD2. CDR1 PRHDT and CDR2 FYEKMQ come from the germline V gene (reference sequence). After removal of 0 bases from V and 4 bases from J, the junction contained 6 bases not matched to a gene. This CDR3 spans 15 amino acids. This CDR3 is CASSLGGRTSYEQYF. The CDR3 coding sequence is TGTGCCAGCAGCTTAGGCGGGAGGACCAGTTACGAGCAGTACTTC.

The chain uses TRBV4-2 and TRBJ2-3; tentative D call: TRBD2 (6 bases). Trimming stripped 3 bases from V and 2 bases from J, with 9 bases between. CDR3 length equals 14 residues. Germline-derived CDR1 and CDR2 are LGHNA and YNFKEQ. The CDR3 loop reads CASSQGLVTDTQYF. CDR3 bases: TGTGCCAGCAGCCAGGGACTTGTCACAGATACGCAGTATTTT.